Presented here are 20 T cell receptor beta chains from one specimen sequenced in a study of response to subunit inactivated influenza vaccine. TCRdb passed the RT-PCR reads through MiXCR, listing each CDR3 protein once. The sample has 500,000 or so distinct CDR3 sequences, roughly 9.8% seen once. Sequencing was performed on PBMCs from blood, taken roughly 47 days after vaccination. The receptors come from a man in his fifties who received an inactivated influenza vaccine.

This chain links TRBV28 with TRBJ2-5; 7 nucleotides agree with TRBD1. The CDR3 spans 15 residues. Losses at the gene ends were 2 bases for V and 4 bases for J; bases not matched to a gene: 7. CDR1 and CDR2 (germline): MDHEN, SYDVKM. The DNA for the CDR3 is TGTGCCAGCAGTTTAAGGACAGGCGGTAGAGAGACCCAGTACTTC. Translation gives CASSLRTGGRETQYF.

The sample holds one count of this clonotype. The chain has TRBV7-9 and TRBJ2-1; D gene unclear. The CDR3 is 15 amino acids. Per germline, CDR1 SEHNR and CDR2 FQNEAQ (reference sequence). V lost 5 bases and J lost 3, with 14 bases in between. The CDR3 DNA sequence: TGTGCCAGCAGCCAGCTCTCTACCTACTACAATGAGCAGTTCTTC. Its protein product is CASSQLSTYYNEQFF.

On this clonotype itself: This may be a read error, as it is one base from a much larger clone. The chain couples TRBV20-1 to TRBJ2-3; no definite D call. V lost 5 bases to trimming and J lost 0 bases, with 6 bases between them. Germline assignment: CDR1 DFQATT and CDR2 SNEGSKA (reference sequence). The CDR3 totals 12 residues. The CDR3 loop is CSAYMSTDTQYF. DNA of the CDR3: TGCAGTGCTTACATGAGCACAGATACGCAGTATTTT.

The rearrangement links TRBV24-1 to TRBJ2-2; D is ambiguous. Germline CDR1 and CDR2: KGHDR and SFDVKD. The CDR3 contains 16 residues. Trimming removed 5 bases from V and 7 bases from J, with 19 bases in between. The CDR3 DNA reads TGTGCCACCAGTGTGCGTCCTGGTAGCCTGGGCGGGGAGCTGTTTTTT. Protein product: CATSVRPGSLGGELFF.

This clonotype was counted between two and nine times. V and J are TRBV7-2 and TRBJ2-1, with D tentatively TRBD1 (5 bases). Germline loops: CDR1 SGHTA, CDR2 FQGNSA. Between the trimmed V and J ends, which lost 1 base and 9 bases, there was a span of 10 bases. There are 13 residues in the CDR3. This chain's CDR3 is CASSLGTQSEQFF. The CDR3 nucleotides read TGTGCCAGCAGCTTAGGGACACAAAGTGAGCAGTTCTTC.

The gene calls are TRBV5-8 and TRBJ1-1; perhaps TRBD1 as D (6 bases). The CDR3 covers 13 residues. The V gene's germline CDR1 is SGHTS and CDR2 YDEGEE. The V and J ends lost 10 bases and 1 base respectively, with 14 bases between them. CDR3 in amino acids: CARSTGPNTEAFF. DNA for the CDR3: TGTGCCCGATCAACAGGGCCGAACACTGAAGCTTTCTTT.

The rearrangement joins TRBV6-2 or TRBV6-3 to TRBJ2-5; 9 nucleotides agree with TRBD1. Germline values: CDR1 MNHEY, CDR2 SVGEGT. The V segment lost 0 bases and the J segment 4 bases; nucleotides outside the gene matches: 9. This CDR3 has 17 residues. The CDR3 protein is CASSYSSPGQGRETQYF. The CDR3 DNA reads TGTGCCAGCAGTTACTCGTCACCGGGACAGGGAAGAGAGACCCAGTACTTC.

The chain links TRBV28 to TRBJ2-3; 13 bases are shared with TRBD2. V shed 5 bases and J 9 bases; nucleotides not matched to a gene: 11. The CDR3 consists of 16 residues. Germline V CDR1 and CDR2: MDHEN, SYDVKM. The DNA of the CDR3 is TGTGCCAGCAGTCCCCTACTAGCGGGAGGGCCCGGCACGCAGTATTTT. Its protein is CASSPLLAGGPGTQYF.

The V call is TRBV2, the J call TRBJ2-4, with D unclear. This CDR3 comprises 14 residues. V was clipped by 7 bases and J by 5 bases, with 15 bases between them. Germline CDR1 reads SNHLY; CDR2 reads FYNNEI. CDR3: CASNDLLTENIQYF. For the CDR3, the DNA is TGTGCCAGCAATGATCTACTGACGGAAAACATTCAGTACTTC.

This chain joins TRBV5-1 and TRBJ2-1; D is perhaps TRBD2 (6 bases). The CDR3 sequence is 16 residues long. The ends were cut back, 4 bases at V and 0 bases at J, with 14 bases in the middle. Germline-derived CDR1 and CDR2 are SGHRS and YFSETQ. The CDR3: CASSLGTSSSYNEQFF. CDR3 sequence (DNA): TGCGCCAGCAGCCTGGGGACTTCGAGCTCCTACAATGAGCAGTTCTTC.

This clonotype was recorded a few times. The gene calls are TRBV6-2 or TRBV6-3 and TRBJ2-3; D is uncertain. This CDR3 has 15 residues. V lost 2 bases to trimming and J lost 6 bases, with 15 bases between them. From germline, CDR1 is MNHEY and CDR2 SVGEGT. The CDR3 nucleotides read TGTGCCAGCAGTTACCCACAATTACGATCGGATACGCAGTATTTT. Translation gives CASSYPQLRSDTQYF.

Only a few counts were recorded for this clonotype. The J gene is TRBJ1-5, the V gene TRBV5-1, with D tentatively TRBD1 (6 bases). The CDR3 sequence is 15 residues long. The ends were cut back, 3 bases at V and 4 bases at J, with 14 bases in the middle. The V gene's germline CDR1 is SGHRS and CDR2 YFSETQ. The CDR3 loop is CASSSGPGVNQPQHF. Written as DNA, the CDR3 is TGCGCCAGCAGCTCTGGTCCAGGGGTAAATCAGCCCCAGCATTTT. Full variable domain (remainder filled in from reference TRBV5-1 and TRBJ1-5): KAGVTQTPRYLIKTRGQQVTLSCSPISGHRSVSWYQQTPGQGLQFLFEYFSETQRNKGNFPGRFSGRQFSNSRSEMNVSTLELGDSALYLCASSSGPGVNQPQHFGDGTRLSIL.

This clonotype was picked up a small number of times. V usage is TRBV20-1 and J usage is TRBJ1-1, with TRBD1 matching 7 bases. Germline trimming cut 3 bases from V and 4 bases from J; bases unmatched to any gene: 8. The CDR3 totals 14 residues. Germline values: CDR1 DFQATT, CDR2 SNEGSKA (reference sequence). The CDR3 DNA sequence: TGCAGTGCTAGTCAACCCGCAGGGGGCACTGAAGCTTTCTTT. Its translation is CSASQPAGGTEAFF.

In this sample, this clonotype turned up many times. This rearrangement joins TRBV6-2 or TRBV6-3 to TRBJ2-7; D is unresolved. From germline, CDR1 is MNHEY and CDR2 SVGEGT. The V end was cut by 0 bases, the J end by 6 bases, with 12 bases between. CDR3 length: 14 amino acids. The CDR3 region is CASSYSLWTREQYF. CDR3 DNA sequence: TGTGCCAGCAGTTACTCCCTTTGGACCCGCGAGCAGTACTTC.

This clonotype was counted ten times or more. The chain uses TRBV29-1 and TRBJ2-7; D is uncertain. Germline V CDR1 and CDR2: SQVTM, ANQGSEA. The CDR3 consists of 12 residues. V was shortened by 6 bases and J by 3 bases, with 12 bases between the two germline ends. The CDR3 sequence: CSVREGSYEQYF. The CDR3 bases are TGCAGCGTAAGAGAAGGAAGCTACGAGCAGTACTTC.

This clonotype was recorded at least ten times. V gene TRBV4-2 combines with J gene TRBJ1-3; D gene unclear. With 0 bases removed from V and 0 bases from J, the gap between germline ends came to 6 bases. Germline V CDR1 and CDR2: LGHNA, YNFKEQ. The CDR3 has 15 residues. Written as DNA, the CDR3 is TGTGCCAGCAGCCAAGACCTAAGCTCTGGAAACACCATATATTTT. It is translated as CASSQDLSSGNTIYF.

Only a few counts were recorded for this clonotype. CDR3 DNA: TGCAGCGGGGGTTTTGGGACAGGGGAGTCAGATACGCAGTATTTT. Translated: CSGGFGTGESDTQYF. The chain is built from TRBV29-1 and TRBJ2-3, with 10 bases that match TRBD1. Germline V gene sequence: CDR1 SQVTM, CDR2 ANQGSEA. V lost 7 bases to trimming and J lost 4 bases; unmatched junction nucleotides: 11. This CDR3 spans 15 amino acids.

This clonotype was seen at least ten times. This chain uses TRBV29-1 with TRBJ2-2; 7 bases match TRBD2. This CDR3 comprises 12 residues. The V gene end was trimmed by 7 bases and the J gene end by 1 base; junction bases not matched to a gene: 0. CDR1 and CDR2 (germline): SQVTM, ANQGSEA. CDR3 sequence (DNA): TGCAGCGGCGGGGGGAACACCGGGGAGCTGTTTTTT. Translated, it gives CSGGGNTGELFF.

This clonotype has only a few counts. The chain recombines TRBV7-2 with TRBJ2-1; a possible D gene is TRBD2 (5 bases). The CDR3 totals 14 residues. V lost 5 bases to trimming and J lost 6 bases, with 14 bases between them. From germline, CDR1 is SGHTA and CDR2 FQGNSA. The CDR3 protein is CASSLSMGSNEQFF. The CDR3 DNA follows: TGTGCCAGCAGCCTATCTATGGGGAGCAATGAGCAGTTCTTC.

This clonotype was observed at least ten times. CDR3 region: CASSGQVQDTQYF. The CDR3 nucleotides read TGTGCCAGCAGCGGCCAGGTACAAGATACGCAGTATTTT. This chain connects TRBV9 to TRBJ2-3, with no clear D. Germline CDR1 and CDR2: SGDLS and YYNGEE. This CDR3 spans 13 amino acids. V shed 3 bases and J shed 5 bases, with 10 bases lying between them.